A single sample is the source of the 23 T cell receptor beta chains below, sequenced in a study of cytomegalovirus exposure and HLA in healthy donors. Amplification used 60 Vbeta primers and 13 Jbeta primers. Sequencing used immunoSEQ multiplex PCR; TCRdb keeps in-frame clones, though not all of them. This sample's clone table lists about 84,000 clones. The specimen was PBMCs. The receptors stem from a man aged 50-59 years in good health and CMV-seronegative.

The chain is built from TRBV5-4 and TRBJ1-2; D is unclear. The CDR3 is 13 amino acids. V dropped 2 bases and J dropped 0 bases, with 5 bases sitting between them. Germline V gives CDR1 SGHNT, CDR2 YYREEE (reference sequence). The CDR3 DNA sequence: TGTGCCAGCAGCTTATCAGCTAACTATGGCTACACCTTC. It encodes CASSLSANYGYTF.

V and J are TRBV6-6 and TRBJ1-1, with TRBD1 matching over 7 bases. Germline loops: CDR1 MNHNY, CDR2 SVGAGI (reference sequence). The CDR3 loop spans 14 amino acids. The junction had 3 bases not matched to a gene; V was cut back by 5 bases and J by 0 bases. The CDR3 nucleotides read TGTGCCAGCAGTCGGGGACAGTTGAACACTGAAGCTTTCTTT. Translated, it gives CASSRGQLNTEAFF.

The genes are TRBV19 and TRBJ1-4; a weak D match, TRBD1 (5 bases). CDR3 length equals 14 residues. CDR1 is LNHDA and CDR2 is SQIVND in the germline V gene (reference sequence). With 5 bases removed from V and 4 bases from J, the gap between germline ends came to 11 bases. CDR3 amino acids: CASSSRGSNEKLFF. The CDR3 DNA reads TGTGCCAGTAGTTCGCGGGGGAGTAATGAAAAACTGTTTTTT.

CDR3 sequence: CAVPGQGTEAFF. CDR3 DNA: TGTGCCGTTCCGGGACAGGGGACTGAAGCTTTCTTT. V and J are TRBV7-9 and TRBJ1-1, with TRBD1 matching 10 bases. CDR3 size: 12 residues. After removal of 11 bases from V and 5 bases from J, the junction contained 5 bases not matched to a gene. Germline loops: CDR1 SEHNR, CDR2 FQNEAQ (reference sequence).

The chain carries TRBV18 and TRBJ2-1; tentatively, D is TRBD2 (6 bases). This CDR3 has 14 residues. Trimming stripped 5 bases from V and 7 bases from J, with 15 bases between. Germline assignment: CDR1 KGHSH and CDR2 LQKENI. The CDR3 bases are TGTGCCAGCTCATTTAGTAGCGGAAGAAATGAGCAGTTCTTC. Amino acid sequence: CASSFSSGRNEQFF.

This rearrangement joins TRBV9 to TRBJ2-3; 7 nucleotides agree with TRBD1. The CDR3 spans 12 residues. The trim removed 3 bases at V and 6 bases at J, leaving 1 base unmatched. Per the germline V gene, CDR1 is SGDLS and CDR2 is YYNGEE. CDR3 nucleotide sequence: TGTGCCAGCAGCGCACAGGGGGATACGCAGTATTTT. Translation: CASSAQGDTQYF.

The genes are TRBV9 and TRBJ2-5, with 12 bases matching TRBD1. The length of the CDR3 is 17 residues. Trimming removed 4 bases from V and 5 bases from J; junction bases left unmatched: 12. The V gene's germline CDR1 is SGDLS and CDR2 YYNGEE. The DNA of the CDR3 is TGTGCCAGCAGCTCGGCAGGGGGGACAGGGGGCTTCGAGACCCAGTACTTC. This sequence encodes CASSSAGGTGGFETQYF.

This chain uses TRBV6-1 with TRBJ2-5, with D maybe TRBD1 (6 bases). The closer fit of TRBJ2-7 to the DNA end suggests the J call may be wrong. Germline CDR1 is MNHNS and CDR2 is SASEGT. This CDR3 has 14 amino acids. The CDR3 reads CASSELQGDYEQYF. As DNA, the CDR3 is TGTGCCAGCAGTGAACTACAGGGTGACTACGAGCAGTACTTC.

The chain has TRBV5-1 and TRBJ2-3; 9 nucleotides line up with TRBD2. Unmatched junction bases numbered 7, after V lost 0 bases and J lost 2 bases. CDR1 SGHRS and CDR2 YFSETQ come from the germline V gene. This CDR3 contains 17 residues. The CDR3 sequence is CASSLDPAGGYTDTQYF. The CDR3 DNA reads as TGCGCCAGCAGCTTGGACCCAGCGGGGGGATACACAGATACGCAGTATTTT.

J is TRBJ1-5 and V is TRBV7-6; TRBD1 matches at 10 bases. The ends lost 3 bases at V and 4 bases at J; junction bases unmatched: 3. Germline loops: CDR1 SGHVS, CDR2 FNYEAQ. The CDR3 spans 15 residues. CDR3 protein: CASSFDRGQNQPQHF. The CDR3 coding sequence is TGTGCCAGCAGCTTCGACAGGGGGCAGAATCAGCCCCAGCATTTT.

The chain uses TRBV18 and TRBJ2-7; possibly TRBD1 for D (5 bases). The length of the CDR3 is 14 residues. Germline loops: CDR1 KGHSH, CDR2 LQKENI. The V and J ends lost 2 bases and 2 bases respectively, with 10 bases between them. CDR3 sequence (DNA): TGTGCCAGCTCACCAATGGGGCCGACCTACGAGCAGTACTTC. Protein sequence: CASSPMGPTYEQYF. Complete variable domain (other parts from reference TRBV18 and TRBJ2-7): NAGVMQNPRHLVRRRGQEARLRCSPMKGHSHVYWYRQLPEEGLKFMVYLQKENIIDESGMPKERFSAEFPKEGPSILRIQQVVRGDSAAYFCASSPMGPTYEQYFGPGTRLTVT.

This chain joins TRBV5-1 and TRBJ2-3; 11 nucleotides match TRBD2. V shed 5 bases and J 2 bases; nucleotides not matched to a gene: 4. CDR1 and CDR2 (germline): SGHRS, YFSETQ. The CDR3 has 15 amino acids. CDR3: CASRPGLAATDTQYF. The CDR3, as DNA: TGCGCCAGCAGACCGGGACTAGCGGCCACAGATACGCAGTATTTT.

This CDR3 reads CASSERPQGARGYTF. CDR3 in DNA: TGTGCCAGCAGCGAGAGGCCACAGGGGGCGCGGGGCTACACCTTC. The chain employs TRBV9 and TRBJ1-2; 9 positions match TRBD1. The CDR3 spans 15 residues. Germline V gene data show CDR1 as SGDLS and CDR2 as YYNGEE. J lost 8 bases, V lost 3 bases, and 11 bases had no gene match.

The chain recombines TRBV19 with TRBJ1-5; D is possibly TRBD1 (5 bases). V gave up 6 bases and J gave up 0 bases, with 15 bases separating them. Germline CDR1 reads LNHDA; CDR2 reads SQIVND (reference sequence). This CDR3 is built from 16 residues. CDR3 coding DNA: TGTGCCAGTAGGGGTTTCTCGGGGGTTAGCAATCAGCCCCAGCATTTT. This codes for CASRGFSGVSNQPQHF.

The rearrangement uses TRBV7-2 and TRBJ1-5; D is perhaps TRBD1 (6 bases). The germline V gene has CDR1 SGHTA and CDR2 FQGNSA. V dropped 6 bases and J dropped 1 base, with 13 bases sitting between them. The CDR3 spans 15 residues. CDR3 DNA sequence: TGTGCCAGCAGGTTAACAGGGATGAGCAATCAGCCCCAGCATTTT. Protein product: CASRLTGMSNQPQHF.

Note on this clone: Other DNA sequences in the sample encode the same CDR3. This chain connects TRBV28 to TRBJ1-1, with D tentatively TRBD1 (5 bases). Trimming cost V 3 bases and J 11 bases, with 22 bases left between them. The CDR3 has 15 amino acids. The germline V gene has CDR1 MDHEN and CDR2 SYDVKM. The CDR3 sequence: CASSFALQATRRAFF. CDR3 nucleotides: TGTGCCAGCAGTTTTGCGTTACAGGCTACCAGACGGGCTTTCTTT.

The chain couples TRBV5-1 to TRBJ1-3; 7 bases agree with TRBD1. After removal of 2 bases from V and 1 base from J, the junction contained 6 bases not matched to a gene. Germline assignment: CDR1 SGHRS and CDR2 YFSETQ. The CDR3 runs to 16 residues. The DNA for the CDR3 is TGCGCCAGCAGCTTCACTCCAGGGGGATCTGGAAACACCATATATTTT. Residues: CASSFTPGGSGNTIYF. The variable domain in full, completed from reference TRBV5-1 and TRBJ1-3, reads KAGVTQTPRYLIKTRGQQVTLSCSPISGHRSVSWYQQTPGQGLQFLFEYFSETQRNKGNFPGRFSGRQFSNSRSEMNVSTLELGDSALYLCASSFTPGGSGNTIYFGEGSWLTVV.

V gene TRBV9 combines with J gene TRBJ2-5; 12 bases map to TRBD1. The CDR3 loop spans 15 amino acids. Trimming took 5 bases from V and 4 from J; bases not matched to a gene: 6. Germline values: CDR1 SGDLS, CDR2 YYNGEE. The CDR3 protein is CASSLGTGGAETQYF. CDR3 bases: TGTGCCAGCAGTCTCGGGACAGGGGGCGCAGAGACCCAGTACTTC. Looking up the rest from reference TRBV9 and TRBJ2-5 gives the full variable domain: DSGVTQTPKHLITATGQRVTLRCSPRSGDLSVYWYQQSLDQGLQFLIQYYNGEERAKGNILERFSAQQFPDLHSELNLSSLELGDSALYFCASSLGTGGAETQYFGPGTRLLVL.

The chain carries TRBV11-2 and TRBJ2-1, with D maybe TRBD2 (7 bases). CDR1 and CDR2 (germline): SGHAT, FQNNGV. This CDR3 comprises 14 residues. Trimming took off 5 bases at V and 10 bases at J, with 18 bases between the two ends. DNA of the CDR3: TGTGCCAGCAGCGTCGACAGAGGGGGGGGCGAGCAGTTCTTC. Protein: CASSVDRGGGEQFF.

V usage is TRBV11-2 and J usage is TRBJ2-5; unclear D gene. In germline, CDR1 is SGHAT, CDR2 FQNNGV. Trimming shortened V by 2 bases and J by 0 bases, and 13 bases separated the two germline ends. The CDR3 runs to 16 residues. The CDR3 reads CASSLLGSADQETQYF. CDR3 nucleotide sequence: TGTGCCAGCAGCTTACTAGGCTCGGCGGACCAAGAGACCCAGTACTTC.

The gene calls are TRBV5-1 and TRBJ1-1; no clear D. This CDR3 spans 13 amino acids. CDR1 is SGHRS, CDR2 YFSETQ, per germline. The V and J ends lost 0 bases and 5 bases respectively, with 8 bases between them. CDR3 region: CASSLDLRTEAFF. The CDR3 DNA sequence: TGCGCCAGCAGCTTGGATCTGAGGACTGAAGCTTTCTTT.

The chain carries TRBV28 and TRBJ2-5, with a tentative D call TRBD1 (6 bases). V lost 0 bases, J lost 5 bases, and 16 bases lay in between. This CDR3 is built from 16 residues. Looked up from germline, CDR1 is MDHEN and CDR2 is SYDVKM. The CDR3 here is CASSLWAGEFRETQYF. CDR3 DNA sequence: TGTGCCAGCAGTTTATGGGCAGGGGAGTTTAGGGAGACCCAGTACTTC.

V gene TRBV6-5 combines with J gene TRBJ1-1, with unresolved D. This CDR3 has 11 residues. V lost 1 base, J lost 7 bases, and 4 bases lay in between. CDR1 is MNHEY, CDR2 SVGAGI, per germline. The CDR3 here is CASSYFGEAFF. CDR3 nucleotides: TGTGCCAGCAGTTACTTCGGTGAAGCTTTCTTT.